Detailed here is one T cell receptor beta chain. Its antigen is not identified. V gave up 4 bases and J gave up 1 base, with 16 bases separating them. The germline V gene encodes CDR1 SGDLS and CDR2 YYNGEE. This CDR3 is built from 16 residues. RNA extraction and reverse transcription yielded cDNA as sequencing template. Clones were read by immunoSEQ multiplex PCR, and TCRdb kept only the in-frame ones, dropping some. The sample has under 20,000 clones, around 66% seen once. This sample was included in a study of CD8+ T cells in alopecia areata. At the level of the study: Treated patients were given 5 to 10 mg oral tofacitinib twice daily.

Peripheral blood and lesional scalp punch biopsies were taken from alopecia areata patients. Notes on the study in general: Patients shared TCRs less clearly than mice did, possibly for HLA-related reasons. Alopecia totalis/universalis scalp especially showed more expanded CD8+ clones than normal scalp.

The V and J genes are TRBV9 and TRBJ2-3, with D perhaps matching TRBD1 (5 bases). The clonotype comes from a human donor with alopecia areata. Sequenced material: skin, taken at week 0. DNA of the CDR3: TGTGCCAGCAGCCCCGGGTTCGGACAACGCACAGATACGCAGTATTTT. This translates into CASSPGFGQRTDTQYF. Using reference TRBV9 and TRBJ2-3 for the parts outside the CDR3, the full variable domain is DSGVTQTPKHLITATGQRVTLRCSPRSGDLSVYWYQQSLDQGLQFLIQYYNGEERAKGNILERFSAQQFPDLHSELNLSSLELGDSALYFCASSPGFGQRTDTQYFGPGTRLTVL.